This record covers a single T cell receptor (beta chain). V was cut by 5 bases and J by 4 bases, with 10 bases left in between. Per germline, CDR1 SGDLS and CDR2 YYNGEE. The CDR3 loop spans 13 amino acids. The protocol was immunoSEQ multiplex PCR, while the TCRdb copy is restricted to in-frame clones and leaves out a portion. Of around 80,000 clones in the sample, roughly 98% were seen once. The data belong to a study of technical replicates of blood from several donors. The material sequenced was T cells isolated from PBMCs. This chain uses TRBV9 with TRBJ1-3; perhaps TRBD1 as D (6 bases). The clonotype comes from a human donor in good health. CDR3 in DNA: TGTGCCAGCAGGGGACAAGCGGGAAACACCATATATTTT. Amino acids: CASRGQAGNTIYF.